What follows are 16 T cell receptor beta chains derived from one specimen sequenced in a study of shared clonotypes between healthy human individuals (dated by TCRdb to between 2020 and 2021). Library preparation used the immunoSEQ multiplex PCR assay. TCRdb obtained this table from immuneACCESS and retained in-frame rearrangements with V and J assigned. These tables miss some clones; where compared with another copy, unresolved V genes account for less than half of the shortfall, and the remainder is unexplained. The sample yields over a million clones; approximately 80% were counted once. The ten largest clones capture 0.5% to 0.65% of the sample. The sample taken for sequencing was memory CD4+ T cells from PBMCs. Taken with the paper, the label for cell subset or site translates to: CD45RA-negative fraction. The receptor source for this set is a man between 18 and 35 years old in good health. Some clones in this sample may be carry-over from other donors' samples.

The chain carries TRBV4-3 and TRBJ1-2; TRBD1 matches 7 bases. This CDR3 comprises 14 residues. Germline assignment: CDR1 LGHNA and CDR2 YSLEER. The J segment lost 8 bases and the V segment lost 2 bases, leaving 8 bases of the junction unmatched. CDR3 DNA sequence: TGCGCCAGCAGCCAAACGTTTGCAGGGGGAGGCTACACCTTC. Its translation: CASSQTFAGGGYTF.

In regard to this clone: A much more abundant neighbour one base away suggests this may be a read error. Since the CDR3 does not end with the conserved phenylalanine or tryptophan, this likely comes from a read error. The chain combines TRBV30 with TRBJ2-7; TRBD2 matches 7 bases. From germline, CDR1 is GTSNPN and CDR2 SVGIG (reference sequence). This CDR3 has 13 residues. After removal of 8 bases from V and 2 bases from J, the junction contained 9 bases not matched to a gene. The CDR3 nucleotides are TGTGCCGGAGGGGCTAGCGGAACCTACGAGCAGTACTCC. Amino acids: CAGGASGTYEQYS.

The chain carries TRBV11-2 and TRBJ2-7, with a weak D call TRBD1 (6 bases). The CDR3 extends over 15 amino acids. Germline-derived CDR1 and CDR2 are SGHAT and FQNNGV. V was clipped by 3 bases and J by 2 bases, with 14 bases between them. CDR3 residues: CASSFSGGQTYEQYF. In nucleotides, the CDR3 is TGTGCCAGCAGCTTCTCCGGTGGACAGACCTACGAGCAGTACTTC.

The sample holds a few counts of this clone. This chain uses TRBV7-6 with TRBJ2-7, with TRBD2 matching 7 bases. The CDR3 length is 14 residues. The V gene's germline CDR1 is SGHVS and CDR2 FNYEAQ. Trimming took 3 bases from V and 4 from J; bases not matched to a gene: 6. CDR3 in amino acids: CASSLGGTGYEQYF. CDR3 in DNA: TGTGCCAGCAGCTTGGGGGGGACGGGATACGAGCAGTACTTC.

As regards this clone: It is likely a read error: a sequence one base away is far more abundant. CDR3 nucleotides: TGCGCCAGCAGCACCTCCAGGACAGGGATCTACGAGCAGTACTTC. It is translated as CASSTSRTGIYEQYF. The chain recombines TRBV5-1 with TRBJ2-7; 8 positions agree with TRBD1. This CDR3 spans 15 amino acids. Unmatched junction bases numbered 9, after V lost 4 bases and J lost 3 bases. Germline V gives CDR1 SGHRS, CDR2 YFSETQ.

The chain links TRBV11-2 to TRBJ2-1; 13 nucleotides line up with TRBD2. Germline V gene sequence: CDR1 SGHAT, CDR2 FQNNGV. Trimming took 0 bases from V and 4 from J; bases not matched to a gene: 6. The CDR3 contains 18 residues. As DNA, the CDR3 is TGTGCCAGCAGCTTAGATCTAACTAGCGGGAGGGTTTACAATGAGCAGTTCTTC. The encoded protein is CASSLDLTSGRVYNEQFF.

The chain carries TRBV28 and TRBJ2-1; TRBD2 agrees at 7 bases. CDR1 and CDR2 from the germline V gene are MDHEN and SYDVKM. V lost 10 bases, J lost 9 bases, and 9 bases stayed unmatched. The CDR3 runs to 12 residues. The CDR3 reads CATHRPGGEQFF. The CDR3 coding sequence is TGTGCCACGCACCGTCCGGGGGGTGAGCAGTTCTTC.

This clone occurred once. The V call is TRBV19, the J call TRBJ2-1, with D tentatively TRBD2 (5 bases). The V gene lost 3 bases and the J gene lost 10 bases, with 22 bases spanning the gap. The CDR3 totals 16 residues. Germline V lookup: CDR1 LNHDA, CDR2 SQIVND (reference sequence). CDR3 bases: TGTGCCAGTAGTATGTTCAAGCGGCGTCGGCAGGTAGAGCAGTTCTTC. Translation gives CASSMFKRRRQVEQFF. Complete variable domain (other parts from reference TRBV19 and TRBJ2-1): DGGITQSPKYLFRKEGQNVTLSCEQNLNHDAMYWYRQDPGQGLRLIYYSQIVNDFQKGDIAEGYSVSREKKESFPLTVTSAQKNPTAFYLCASSMFKRRRQVEQFFGPGTRLTVL.

This clone was recorded many times. The rearrangement joins TRBV2 to TRBJ1-1; no firm D call. Germline loops: CDR1 SNHLY, CDR2 FYNNEI. V dropped 0 bases and J dropped 2 bases, with 10 bases sitting between them. There are 15 residues in the CDR3. The CDR3 reads CASSEAPRGNTEAFF. The CDR3 DNA is TGTGCCAGCAGTGAAGCGCCAAGAGGTAACACTGAAGCTTTCTTT.

The genes are TRBV9 and TRBJ2-5, with no clear D. The CDR3 has 13 amino acids. The V end lost 3 bases, the J end lost 2 bases, and 8 bases lay between the germline ends. Germline CDR1 SGDLS, CDR2 YYNGEE. The CDR3 here is CASSAANQETQYF. In DNA, the CDR3 is TGTGCCAGCAGCGCAGCGAATCAAGAGACCCAGTACTTC.

This clone has a handful of counts. The chain uses TRBV18 and TRBJ2-5, with a tentative D call TRBD1 (7 bases). CDR3 length: 14 residues. CDR1 KGHSH and CDR2 LQKENI come from the germline V gene. Trimming removed 6 bases from V and 3 bases from J, with 14 bases in between. This chain's CDR3 is CASSRGDREETQYF. The CDR3 nucleotides read TGTGCCAGCTCCAGGGGGGACAGAGAAGAGACCCAGTACTTC.

The chain links TRBV28 to TRBJ1-2; D gene uncertain. The length of the CDR3 is 13 residues. With 7 bases removed from V and 2 bases from J, the gap between germline ends came to 11 bases. The germline CDR1 and CDR2 sequences are MDHEN and SYDVKM. CDR3 loop: CASTPRVNYGYTF. In DNA form, the CDR3 reads TGTGCCAGCACCCCCCGGGTCAACTATGGCTACACCTTC.

Remarks on this clone: The sample carries other DNA sequences with the same CDR3. V is TRBV30 and J is TRBJ1-2; a possible D gene is TRBD1 (5 bases). Germline lookup yields CDR1 GTSNPN and CDR2 SVGIG (reference sequence). V was pared by 1 base and J by 4 bases, with 10 bases between. The CDR3 spans 13 residues. The CDR3: CAWSGRQGYGYTF. CDR3 DNA: TGTGCCTGGAGTGGGAGGCAGGGCTATGGCTACACCTTC.

The chain couples TRBV28 to TRBJ2-5; D not certain. Germline V CDR1 and CDR2: MDHEN, SYDVKM. CDR3 length: 12 amino acids. V lost 8 bases to trimming and J lost 5 bases, with 12 bases between them. CDR3: CASRLGSETQYF. Here the CDR3 DNA reads TGTGCCAGCCGACTGGGTAGCGAGACCCAGTACTTC.

This clone was detected ten times or more. Different DNA sequences within this sample yield the same CDR3. This chain joins TRBV29-1 and TRBJ1-2; TRBD1 aligns across 8 bases. The CDR3 totals 13 residues. CDR1 SQVTM and CDR2 ANQGSEA come from the germline V gene. V was clipped by 6 bases and J by 4 bases; unmatched bases: 7. CDR3 sequence (DNA): TGCAGCGTATCAGGGGGCGCGGGCTATGGCTACACCTTC. It translates to CSVSGGAGYGYTF.

The chain recombines TRBV2 with TRBJ2-7; TRBD1 matches 7 bases. After removal of 10 bases from V and 5 bases from J, the junction contained 8 bases not matched to a gene. The CDR3 covers 12 residues. CDR1 and CDR2 from the germline V gene are SNHLY and FYNNEI. This CDR3 is CAKGGGSDEQYF. DNA of the CDR3: TGTGCCAAAGGGGGCGGTTCGGACGAGCAGTACTTC.